This entry lists 14 T cell receptor beta chains sequenced from one sample in a study of CD8+ T cells in alopecia areata. Reverse transcribed after extraction, RNA yielded cDNA as the sequencing template. Clones were sequenced by immunoSEQ multiplex PCR, and TCRdb holds only the in-frame ones, with some missing. The data show about 110,000 clones, around 59% seen once. Sample: CD8+ T cells sorted from blood. Receptors were obtained from a human donor in good health.

The rearrangement links TRBV4-3 to TRBJ2-7; D call uncertain. CDR1 is LGHNA, CDR2 YSLEER, per germline. CDR3 length: 15 amino acids. Trimming took off 0 bases at V and 2 bases at J, with 11 bases between the two ends. The CDR3: CASSQDGIGPYEQYF. The CDR3 DNA reads as TGCGCCAGCAGCCAAGATGGCATAGGACCCTACGAGCAGTACTTC.

The chain combines TRBV15 with TRBJ2-3; tentative D call: TRBD2 (5 bases). The CDR3 extends over 14 amino acids. Trimming stripped 5 bases from V and 0 bases from J, with 9 bases between. The germline CDR1 and CDR2 sequences are LNHNV and YYDKDF (reference sequence). CDR3 in amino acids: CATSERPSTDTQYF. The CDR3 nucleotides read TGTGCCACCAGCGAGCGGCCTAGCACAGATACGCAGTATTTT. Drawing the rest from reference TRBV15 and TRBJ2-3, the complete variable domain is DAMVIQNPRYQVTQFGKPVTLSCSQTLNHNVMYWYQQKSSQAPKLLFHYYDKDFNNEADTPDNFQSRRPNTSFCFLDIRSPGLGDTAMYLCATSERPSTDTQYFGPGTRLTVL.

The CDR3 DNA follows: TGCGCCAGCAGCCAAGATCGCCTACTGGTGCTAAGCGAGCAGTACTTC. Translated, it gives CASSQDRLLVLSEQYF. The gene calls are TRBV4-3 and TRBJ2-7, with D hard to call. The ends were cut back, 0 bases at V and 6 bases at J, with 18 bases in the middle. The CDR3 loop spans 16 amino acids. CDR1 is LGHNA, CDR2 YSLEER, per germline.

The chain links TRBV27 to TRBJ1-2; the D gene is possibly TRBD1 (5 bases). The V end was cut by 8 bases, the J end by 7 bases, with 8 bases between. CDR3 length: 10 amino acids. CDR1 is MNHEY, CDR2 SMNVEV, per germline (reference sequence). The CDR3 region is CASGGGGYTF. The DNA for the CDR3 is TGTGCCAGCGGCGGGGGTGGCTACACCTTC.

The rearrangement links TRBV25-1 to TRBJ2-3; D not resolved. This CDR3 region has 14 residues. Germline CDR1 reads MGHDK; CDR2 reads SYGVNS. V lost 2 bases and J lost 2, with 8 bases in between. The CDR3 loop reads CASSESVYTDTQYF. DNA of the CDR3: TGTGCCAGCAGTGAAAGCGTCTACACAGATACGCAGTATTTT.

This sequence joins TRBV5-6 and TRBJ2-7, with D tentatively TRBD1 (5 bases). Looked up from germline, CDR1 is SGHDT and CDR2 is YYEEEE. V dropped 4 bases and J dropped 6 bases, with 29 bases sitting between them. The CDR3 covers 18 residues. The CDR3 DNA reads TGTGCCAGCAGCCCCGGGCCCGTCGACAGAATTTTAACCTCCGAGCAGTACTTC. Protein sequence: CASSPGPVDRILTSEQYF.

J is TRBJ2-7 and V is TRBV13, with a tentative D call TRBD1 (6 bases). Trimming pared 0 bases from V and 4 bases from J, leaving 16 bases between. Germline CDR1 PRHDT, CDR2 FYEKMQ (reference sequence). This CDR3 is 16 amino acids long. The CDR3 DNA is TGTGCCAGCAGCTTAGGACCCGGGACAAGTTCTTACGAGCAGTACTTC. This translates into CASSLGPGTSSYEQYF.

A few counts support this clone. The chain has TRBV2 and TRBJ1-1, with unresolved D. The CDR3 contains 12 residues. Germline V gives CDR1 SNHLY, CDR2 FYNNEI. V lost 4 bases to trimming and J lost 2 bases, with 5 bases between them. The CDR3 here is CASSGFNTEAFF. For the CDR3, the DNA is TGTGCCAGCAGTGGCTTTAACACTGAAGCTTTCTTT.

Only a few counts were recorded for this clone. The chain has TRBV4-2 and TRBJ2-3, with TRBD2 matching 9 bases. V was clipped by 0 bases and J by 4 bases; unmatched bases: 5. Germline V CDR1 and CDR2: LGHNA, YNFKEQ. The CDR3 length is 16 residues. The CDR3 reads CASSQDAAGGADTQYF. The CDR3 region has the DNA TGTGCCAGCAGCCAAGATGCAGCGGGGGGTGCAGATACGCAGTATTTT.

The rearrangement links TRBV5-1 to TRBJ2-3, with D possibly matching TRBD2 (6 bases). The V end was cut by 0 bases, the J end by 0 bases, with 8 bases between. This CDR3 has 15 residues. CDR1 and CDR2 from the germline V gene are SGHRS and YFSETQ. In DNA form, the CDR3 reads TGCGCCAGCAGCTTGGGGGCGGGGAGCACAGATACGCAGTATTTT. Translating it yields CASSLGAGSTDTQYF.

This rearrangement joins TRBV28 to TRBJ2-3; D may be TRBD1 (6 bases). The ends were cut back, 8 bases at V and 4 bases at J, with 19 bases in the middle. The CDR3 loop spans 15 amino acids. Looked up from germline, CDR1 is MDHEN and CDR2 is SYDVKM. The CDR3 sequence: CASPPGHVPSDTQYF. The CDR3 DNA reads as TGTGCCAGCCCGCCGGGACATGTCCCCTCAGATACGCAGTATTTT.

The chain recombines TRBV4-1 with TRBJ1-5; TRBD1 aligns across 9 bases. With V trimmed by 0 bases and J by 6 bases, 12 bases remained unmatched. The CDR3 covers 18 residues. Germline CDR1 MGHRA, CDR2 YSYEKL. The DNA of the CDR3 is TGCGCCAGCAGCCAAGATGTGTTAGGGGGACAGGGCGGTCAGCCCCAGCATTTT. Amino acid sequence: CASSQDVLGGQGGQPQHF.

This chain connects TRBV5-1 to TRBJ2-2; 7 bases line up with TRBD2. The CDR3 loop spans 15 amino acids. Germline values: CDR1 SGHRS, CDR2 YFSETQ. V shed 5 bases and J 2 bases; nucleotides not matched to a gene: 6. The CDR3 loop is CASRISGVNTGELFF. The CDR3 DNA reads TGCGCCAGCAGAATCAGCGGGGTTAACACCGGGGAGCTGTTTTTT. Based on the CDR3 plus reference TRBV5-1 and TRBJ2-2, the full variable domain is KAGVTQTPRYLIKTRGQQVTLSCSPISGHRSVSWYQQTPGQGLQFLFEYFSETQRNKGNFPGRFSGRQFSNSRSEMNVSTLELGDSALYLCASRISGVNTGELFFGEGSRLTVL.

The chain combines TRBV5-4 with TRBJ2-5; D is uncertain. V lost 1 base to trimming and J lost 0 bases, with 13 bases between them. Germline lookup yields CDR1 SGHNT and CDR2 YYREEE (reference sequence). The CDR3 consists of 16 residues. CDR3 residues: CASSLRITSYQETQYF. The CDR3 DNA reads TGTGCCAGCAGCTTGAGGATAACCTCGTACCAAGAGACCCAGTACTTC. The full variable domain, its missing parts supplied by reference TRBV5-4 and TRBJ2-5, is ETGVTQSPTHLIKTRGQQVTLRCSSQSGHNTVSWYQQALGQGPQFIFQYYREEENGRGNFPPRFSGLQFPNYSSELNVNALELDDSALYLCASSLRITSYQETQYFGPGTRLLVL.